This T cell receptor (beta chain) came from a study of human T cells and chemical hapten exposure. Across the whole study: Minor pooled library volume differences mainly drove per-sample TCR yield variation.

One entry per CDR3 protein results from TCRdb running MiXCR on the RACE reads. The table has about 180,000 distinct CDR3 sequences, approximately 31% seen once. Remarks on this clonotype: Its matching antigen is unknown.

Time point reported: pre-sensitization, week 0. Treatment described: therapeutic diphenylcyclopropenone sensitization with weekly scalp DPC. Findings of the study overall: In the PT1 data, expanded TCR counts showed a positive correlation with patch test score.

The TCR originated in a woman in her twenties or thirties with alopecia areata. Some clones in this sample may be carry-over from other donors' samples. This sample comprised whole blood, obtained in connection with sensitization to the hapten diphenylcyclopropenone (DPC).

The CDR3 loop reads CSAIKLALSTDTQYF. CDR3 in DNA: TGCAGTGCTATTAAACTAGCACTTAGCACAGATACGCAGTATTTT. The chain uses TRBV20-1 and TRBJ2-3, with a tentative D call TRBD2 (6 bases). Deletions cut 4 bases from V and 0 bases from J, with 14 bases between. CDR1 is DFQATT, CDR2 SNEGSKA, per germline (reference sequence). This CDR3 region has 15 residues.